These 28 T cell receptor beta chains came from one sample sequenced in a study of T cells in Graves' hyperthyroidism and ophthalmopathy. Amplified TCR beta CDR3 regions derived from RNA transcripts. TCR CDR3 regions were first amplified by RT-PCR with HTBI primers. TCRdb reprocessed the multiplex PCR reads via MiXCR and lists one record per CDR3 protein. The sample lists approximately 720,000 distinct CDR3 sequences; 15% to 20% were seen once. What was sequenced was blood. The source of these receptors is a woman aged 45-65 years with Graves' hyperthyroidism that later progressed to Graves' ophthalmopathy.

This clonotype was observed a handful of times. V and J are TRBV6-2 or TRBV6-3 and TRBJ1-5, with D perhaps matching TRBD1 (5 bases). The germline V gene encodes CDR1 MNHEY and CDR2 SVGEGT. The length of the CDR3 is 15 residues. V was shortened by 0 bases and J by 6 bases, with 12 bases between the two germline ends. CDR3 bases: TGTGCCAGCAGTTACTCAGGTCAGGGCTTTCAGCCCCAGCATTTT. Protein: CASSYSGQGFQPQHF.

This clonotype was detected many times. CDR3 protein: CASSGGTGDLYSNQPQHF. The CDR3, as DNA: TGTGCCAGCAGTGGCGGGACAGGGGACCTTTATAGCAATCAGCCCCAGCATTTT. The genes are TRBV12-3 or TRBV12-4 and TRBJ1-5; TRBD1 matches 10 bases. V lost 5 bases, J lost 0 bases, and 10 bases stayed unmatched. This CDR3 region has 18 residues.

This clonotype was picked up many times. CDR3 in amino acids: CASSYIKTRLIETQYF. As DNA, the CDR3 is TGTGCCAGCAGTTACATTAAGACCAGGTTAATAGAGACCCAGTACTTC. This chain connects TRBV6-6 to TRBJ2-5; D is ambiguous. V was shortened by 2 bases and J by 4 bases, with 17 bases between the two germline ends. Germline V gene sequence: CDR1 MNHNY, CDR2 SVGAGI (reference sequence). This CDR3 is built from 16 residues.

This clonotype occurred many times. The chain carries TRBV20-1 and TRBJ2-5, with 9 bases that match TRBD1. Germline V lookup: CDR1 DFQATT, CDR2 SNEGSKA (reference sequence). CDR3 length: 14 residues. The trim removed 5 bases at V and 4 bases at J, leaving 8 bases unmatched. The DNA of the CDR3 is TGCAGTGCTTCTCAACAGGGGGCTCGAGAGACCCAGTACTTC. It translates to CSASQQGARETQYF.

Ten or more counts support this clonotype. The rearrangement links TRBV11-2 to TRBJ2-7; possible D gene TRBD1, 5 bases. Trimming cost V 4 bases and J 2 bases, with 21 bases left between them. The CDR3 runs 17 residues. Germline values: CDR1 SGHAT, CDR2 FQNNGV. DNA of the CDR3: TGTGCCAGCAGCTCAAGGGGCAGTCTGATAAACCCCTACGAGCAGTACTTC. Protein sequence: CASSSRGSLINPYEQYF.

This clonotype was seen more than once but under ten times. CDR3 coding DNA: TGTGCCAGCTCACCGTCGGACAGGGGAAAAATCAACGAGCAGTACTTC. Its protein product is CASSPSDRGKINEQYF. The rearrangement links TRBV18 to TRBJ2-7; 9 bases match TRBD1. With V trimmed by 3 bases and J by 5 bases, 11 bases remained unmatched. CDR1 and CDR2 from the germline V gene are KGHSH and LQKENI. The CDR3 length is 16 residues.

This clonotype showed up many times. The chain joins TRBV9 to TRBJ2-7, with D unclear. The V end lost 0 bases, the J end lost 3 bases, and 13 bases lay between the germline ends. The CDR3 is made up of 15 amino acids. CDR1 and CDR2 (germline): SGDLS, YYNGEE. DNA for the CDR3: TGTGCCAGCAGCGTAGATCAAGGCCTCCACTACGAGCAGTACTTC. It specifies CASSVDQGLHYEQYF.

The rearrangement joins TRBV5-1 to TRBJ2-7, with D unclear. V lost 1 base to trimming and J lost 2 bases, with 10 bases between them. Germline CDR1 is SGHRS and CDR2 is YFSETQ. The CDR3 sequence is 14 residues long. The CDR3 spells CASSLLTDPYEQYF. The DNA of the CDR3 is TGCGCCAGCAGCTTGTTAACAGACCCCTACGAGCAGTACTTC.

This clonotype was seen ten or more times. The chain uses TRBV7-2 and TRBJ2-7; TRBD2 aligns across 11 bases. The CDR3 is 15 amino acids. The V gene end was trimmed by 1 base and the J gene end by 5 bases; junction bases not matched to a gene: 4. Per germline, CDR1 SGHTA and CDR2 FQGNSA. The CDR3 DNA follows: TGTGCCAGCAGCTTAGGACTAGCGGGGATGAACGAGCAGTACTTC. This sequence encodes CASSLGLAGMNEQYF.

The chain has TRBV7-2 and TRBJ2-7; no reliable D call. CDR1 and CDR2 from the germline V gene are SGHTA and FQGNSA. The CDR3 consists of 16 residues. The V gene lost 2 bases and the J gene lost 0 bases, with 14 bases spanning the gap. The CDR3 DNA sequence: TGTGCCAGCAGCTTAAACGTCAGATCCAGCTCCTACGAGCAGTACTTC. This codes for CASSLNVRSSSYEQYF.

V and J are TRBV7-2 and TRBJ2-2; TRBD2 agrees at 7 bases. CDR1 is SGHTA and CDR2 is FQGNSA in the germline V gene. V lost 6 bases, J lost 5 bases, and 6 bases stayed unmatched. CDR3 length equals 14 residues. The CDR3: CASSFPAGTGELFF. The CDR3 DNA reads TGTGCCAGCAGTTTTCCAGCGGGAACCGGGGAGCTGTTTTTT.

This clonotype has just a few counts. The chain combines TRBV6-1 with TRBJ2-7, with 8 bases that match TRBD1. The germline CDR1 and CDR2 sequences are MNHNS and SASEGT. The CDR3 covers 15 residues. Germline trimming cut 5 bases from V and 3 bases from J; bases unmatched to any gene: 9. DNA for the CDR3: TGTGCCAGCAGTCCTCAGCCAGGGGGCAACTACGAGCAGTACTTC. This sequence encodes CASSPQPGGNYEQYF.

This chain uses TRBV20-1 with TRBJ1-4, with D unresolved. The length of the CDR3 is 13 residues. The V and J ends lost 3 bases and 6 bases respectively, with 11 bases between them. Germline CDR1 is DFQATT and CDR2 is SNEGSKA (reference sequence). In DNA, the CDR3 is TGCAGTGCTAGTGGCGCTCCATATGAAAAACTGTTTTTT. Translated: CSASGAPYEKLFF.

This clonotype was picked up many times. J is TRBJ1-1 and V is TRBV11-1; D remains ambiguous. Trimming took off 0 bases at V and 4 bases at J, with 3 bases between the two ends. From germline, CDR1 is SGHAT and CDR2 FQDESV (reference sequence). This CDR3 has 12 residues. CDR3 amino acids: CASSLAVTEAFF. CDR3 DNA sequence: TGTGCCAGCAGCTTAGCAGTCACTGAAGCTTTCTTT.

The rearrangement links TRBV5-1 to TRBJ1-6; D not certain. Trimming cost V 3 bases and J 5 bases, with 9 bases left between them. Germline V gives CDR1 SGHRS, CDR2 YFSETQ. CDR3 length: 14 amino acids. As DNA, the CDR3 is TGCGCCAGCAGCTGGCCCCGGGATAATTCACCCCTCCACTTT. Its translation: CASSWPRDNSPLHF. The whole variable domain, filled in from reference TRBV5-1 and TRBJ1-6, reads KAGVTQTPRYLIKTRGQQVTLSCSPISGHRSVSWYQQTPGQGLQFLFEYFSETQRNKGNFPGRFSGRQFSNSRSEMNVSTLELGDSALYLCASSWPRDNSPLHFGNGTRLTVT.

A few counts support this clonotype. The chain joins TRBV29-1 to TRBJ2-3; D might be TRBD2 (5 bases). Trimming left V 3 bases short and J 5 bases short, with 6 bases between. The CDR3 has 11 residues. CDR1 is SQVTM, CDR2 ANQGSEA, per germline. The CDR3 is CSVDRGDTQYF. The CDR3 DNA follows: TGCAGCGTTGATCGGGGAGATACGCAGTATTTT.

The chain employs TRBV6-1 and TRBJ2-7; D remains ambiguous. Germline assignment: CDR1 MNHNS and CDR2 SASEGT. CDR3 length: 14 amino acids. Trimming left V 3 bases short and J 2 bases short, with 11 bases between. CDR3 nucleotides: TGTGCCAGCAGTGATTCAGGCCTCACCTACGAGCAGTACTTC. Translating it yields CASSDSGLTYEQYF.

This clonotype has ten or more counts. J is TRBJ1-1 and V is TRBV20-1; 8 positions match TRBD1. V gave up 1 base and J gave up 5 bases; unmatched junction bases: 15. This CDR3 comprises 17 residues. Per the germline V gene, CDR1 is DFQATT and CDR2 is SNEGSKA (reference sequence). The CDR3 DNA follows: TGCAGTGCTAGAGGCCGGACAGGGAGCACATCCCAGACTGAAGCTTTCTTT. As protein: CSARGRTGSTSQTEAFF.

This chain joins TRBV7-9 and TRBJ2-2; D not resolved. The CDR3 has 15 residues. Trimming removed 2 bases at V and 1 base at J, with 8 bases between. Germline CDR1 and CDR2: SEHNR and FQNEAQ (reference sequence). The DNA for the CDR3 is TGTGCCAGCAGCTTAAAGACACAGAACACCGGGGAGCTGTTTTTT. This translates into CASSLKTQNTGELFF.

This chain connects TRBV12-3 or TRBV12-4 to TRBJ1-6; D is unclear. Trimming pared 4 bases from V and 7 bases from J, leaving 11 bases between. The CDR3 extends over 14 amino acids. CDR3 region: CASSYNTENSPLHF. The DNA for the CDR3 is TGTGCCAGCAGTTATAACACCGAGAATTCACCCCTCCACTTT.

The chain combines TRBV5-4 with TRBJ1-4; D might be TRBD1 (5 bases). V was pared by 5 bases and J by 8 bases, with 13 bases between. Germline values: CDR1 SGHNT, CDR2 YYREEE (reference sequence). The CDR3 is 13 amino acids. CDR3 nucleotide sequence: TGTGCCAGCAGAAAATGGGGGACCGAAAAACTGTTTTTT. Amino acid sequence: CASRKWGTEKLFF. The variable domain in full, completed from reference TRBV5-4 and TRBJ1-4, reads ETGVTQSPTHLIKTRGQQVTLRCSSQSGHNTVSWYQQALGQGPQFIFQYYREEENGRGNFPPRFSGLQFPNYSSELNVNALELDDSALYLCASRKWGTEKLFFGSGTQLSVL.

Worth noting for this clonotype: A read error may be the cause here, since a much bigger clone is one base away. J is TRBJ2-2 and V is TRBV6-2 or TRBV6-3; D is perhaps TRBD2 (5 bases). The CDR3 runs to 13 residues. Germline CDR1 is MNHEY and CDR2 is SVGEGT. V lost 0 bases and J 6 bases, leaving 5 bases between the germline ends. The CDR3 loop is CASSYSRAGELFF. The CDR3 nucleotides read TGTGCCAGCAGTTACTCGAGGGCCGGGGAGCTGTTTTTT.

The genes are TRBV2 and TRBJ2-2, with D unresolved. Germline assignment: CDR1 SNHLY and CDR2 FYNNEI. The CDR3 is 13 residues long. Trimming left V 4 bases short and J 7 bases short, with 10 bases between. DNA for the CDR3: TGTGCCAGCAGTGCCGGGCCGAGCGGGGAGCTGTTTTTT. As protein: CASSAGPSGELFF. Combining the CDR3 with reference TRBV2 and TRBJ2-2 gives the whole variable domain EPEVTQTPSHQVTQMGQEVILRCVPISNHLYFYWYRQILGQKVEFLVSFYNNEISEKSEIFDDQFSVERPDGSNFTLKIRSTKLEDSAMYFCASSAGPSGELFFGEGSRLTVL.

Notes on this clonotype: One end of the junction fails to match germline, which may point to a read error. The rearrangement uses TRBV6-9 and TRBJ1-5, with 8 bases fitting TRBD1. The CDR3 contains 19 residues. Germline V CDR1 and CDR2: MNHGY, SVAAGI. CDR3 region: CASSSTGAGGVGSNQPQRF. CDR3 DNA: TGTGCCAGCAGTTCCACCGGGGCAGGGGGCGTAGGGAGCAATCAGCCCCAGCGTTTT.

This clonotype has ten or more counts. The chain has TRBV20-1 and TRBJ2-1; TRBD2 agrees at 7 bases. Trimming removed 4 bases from V and 7 bases from J; junction bases left unmatched: 7. Germline V gene lookup returns CDR1 DFQATT and CDR2 SNEGSKA (reference sequence). The CDR3 consists of 13 residues. The CDR3 region has the DNA TGCAGTGCTACACCGGGGAGGGAGAATGAGCAGTTCTTC. Translated, it gives CSATPGRENEQFF.

The chain has TRBV11-3 and TRBJ2-1; no clear D. This CDR3 has 12 residues. Trimming pared 5 bases from V and 8 bases from J, leaving 10 bases between. The germline gives CDR1 SGHNT, CDR2 YENEEA. CDR3 in DNA: TGTGCCAGCAGCCCGGCCAGCGATGAGCAGTTCTTC. This sequence encodes CASSPASDEQFF.

This clonotype occurred many times. This chain uses TRBV11-1 with TRBJ1-2; the D is unclear. Germline values: CDR1 SGHAT, CDR2 FQDESV (reference sequence). Trimming took off 4 bases at V and 8 bases at J, with 14 bases between the two ends. CDR3 length: 13 amino acids. CDR3 region: CASSSSSVSGYTF. In nucleotides, the CDR3 is TGTGCCAGCAGCTCCTCCTCTGTTTCCGGCTACACCTTC.

The genes are TRBV6-1 and TRBJ2-5; the match to TRBD1 covers 7 bases. The trim removed 3 bases at V and 5 bases at J, leaving 9 bases unmatched. CDR1 MNHNS and CDR2 SASEGT come from the germline V gene. CDR3 length equals 15 residues. The CDR3 loop is CASSDRGRGWETQYF. CDR3 DNA: TGTGCCAGCAGTGACCGCGGCAGGGGGTGGGAGACCCAGTACTTC.